These 10 T cell receptor beta chains came from one sample sequenced in a study of T cells after yellow fever vaccination. Via MiXCR, TCRdb re-called the 5' RACE reads, giving one row per CDR3 protein. The data show 450,000 to 550,000 distinct CDR3 sequences, with 21% seen just once and about 17% held by the top ten. The sequenced sample was PBMCs, obtained approximately 22 days after the first yellow fever vaccination. All receptors derive from a man aged 18 to 35 who received the YFV17D yellow fever vaccine.

The genes are TRBV7-2 and TRBJ1-3, with D hard to call. V dropped 3 bases and J dropped 3 bases, with 6 bases sitting between them. The CDR3 has 13 residues. Per germline, CDR1 SGHTA and CDR2 FQGNSA. CDR3 in DNA: TGTGCCAGCAGCTTTAAAGGTGGAAACACCATATATTTT. Its protein is CASSFKGGNTIYF.

The rearrangement uses TRBV29-1 and TRBJ2-2; TRBD2 agrees at 9 bases. CDR1 SQVTM and CDR2 ANQGSEA come from the germline V gene. This CDR3 spans 14 amino acids. Germline trimming cut 4 bases from V and 6 bases from J; bases unmatched to any gene: 6. Written as DNA, the CDR3 is TGCAGCGTTGCTAGCGGGGTAAATTCCGGGGAGCTGTTTTTT. It specifies CSVASGVNSGELFF.

The chain has TRBV4-2 and TRBJ1-5; weak D call: TRBD1 (5 bases). Per the germline V gene, CDR1 is LGHNA and CDR2 is YNFKEQ. The CDR3 has 15 amino acids. Trimming took off 1 base at V and 5 bases at J, with 12 bases between the two ends. The CDR3 region is CASSQGGRADQPQHF. In DNA, the CDR3 is TGTGCCAGCAGCCAAGGGGGCAGGGCGGATCAGCCCCAGCATTTT.

This clonotype was counted between two and nine times. The chain joins TRBV6-6 to TRBJ1-1, with D maybe TRBD1 (5 bases). The CDR3 length is 13 residues. The ends were cut back, 6 bases at V and 11 bases at J, with 19 bases in the middle. CDR1 is MNHNY and CDR2 is SVGAGI in the germline V gene (reference sequence). CDR3 in DNA: TGTGCCAGCAGCAACCCTTGGGGGGGAGATGCTTTCTTT. Translating gives CASSNPWGGDAFF.

This rearrangement joins TRBV18 to TRBJ2-5; D is possibly TRBD2 (5 bases). The V end lost 3 bases, the J end lost 5 bases, and 7 bases lay between the germline ends. The CDR3 sequence is 12 residues long. Germline V gene data show CDR1 as KGHSH and CDR2 as LQKENI. The CDR3 sequence is CASSPSVETQYF. DNA for the CDR3: TGTGCCAGCTCACCTAGCGTGGAGACCCAGTACTTC. The variable domain in full, with the rest retrieved from reference TRBV18 and TRBJ2-5, is NAGVMQNPRHLVRRRGQEARLRCSPMKGHSHVYWYRQLPEEGLKFMVYLQKENIIDESGMPKERFSAEFPKEGPSILRIQQVVRGDSAAYFCASSPSVETQYFGPGTRLLVL.

There are a few counts of this clonotype. The rearrangement links TRBV5-6 to TRBJ2-3; maybe TRBD1 (6 bases). CDR1 is SGHDT, CDR2 YYEEEE, per germline. V was clipped by 7 bases and J by 4 bases, with 16 bases between them. CDR3 length: 14 amino acids. The chain's CDR3 is CASGYRELSDTQYF. The CDR3, as DNA: TGTGCCAGCGGTTACAGGGAGCTTTCAGATACGCAGTATTTT. Drawing the rest from reference TRBV5-6 and TRBJ2-3, the complete variable domain is DAGVTQSPTHLIKTRGQQVTLRCSPKSGHDTVSWYQQALGQGPQFIFQYYEEEERQRGNFPDRFSGHQFPNYSSELNVNALLLGDSALYLCASGYRELSDTQYFGPGTRLTVL.

This clonotype was found a few times. The gene calls are TRBV29-1 and TRBJ1-1; D is ambiguous. Germline CDR1 and CDR2: SQVTM and ANQGSEA. V was pared by 4 bases and J by 1 base, with 13 bases between. This CDR3 spans 14 amino acids. The CDR3 DNA is TGCAGCGTTGTTGGCGACTTCCAGAACACTGAAGCTTTCTTT. Amino acid sequence: CSVVGDFQNTEAFF.

There are a few counts of this clonotype. The gene calls are TRBV6-6 and TRBJ1-1; no firm D call. The CDR3 spans 13 residues. V dropped 8 bases and J dropped 2 bases, with 12 bases sitting between them. Germline CDR1 MNHNY, CDR2 SVGAGI (reference sequence). The CDR3 spells CASGSSRNTEAFF. The CDR3 DNA reads as TGTGCCAGCGGTTCGTCCAGAAACACTGAAGCTTTCTTT.

This clonotype was seen more than once but under ten times. J is TRBJ2-4 and V is TRBV19; D possibly uses TRBD1 or TRBD2 (5 bases each). The germline gives CDR1 LNHDA, CDR2 SQIVND (reference sequence). V shed 10 bases and J shed 1 base, with 11 bases lying between them. The CDR3 runs 13 residues. The CDR3 reads CATEGHAKNIQYF. The CDR3 DNA sequence: TGTGCCACCGAGGGGCACGCCAAAAACATTCAGTACTTC.

This clonotype was seen a few times. This rearrangement joins TRBV23-1 to TRBJ2-5, with D tentatively TRBD1 (6 bases). TRBV23-1 is sorted into the ORF group, with uncertain function. Trimming took off 2 bases at V and 4 bases at J, with 11 bases between the two ends. The CDR3 runs 14 residues. The CDR3 DNA reads TGCGCCAGCAGTCAACGACAGGCTGGAGAGACCCAGTACTTC. It is translated as CASSQRQAGETQYF.